This T cell receptor (beta chain) emerged from a study of shared clonotypes between healthy human individuals. The study's findings and limits: Sampling used blood alone; tissue repertoires probably differ. The represented genetic and exposure-history diversity was limited by the small number of donors.

This CDR3 region has 14 residues. With 5 bases removed from V and 3 bases from J, the gap between germline ends came to 14 bases. Germline CDR1 reads SGHTA; CDR2 reads FQGNSA. Notes on this clone: Its target is not known.

The study ran the assay at deep level. Spread over ten immunoSEQ deep assay plates, unsorted PBMC DNA underwent sequencing. TCRdb's copy holds only in-frame clones and misses some; the assay was immunoSEQ multiplex PCR. In the table there are 530,000 or so clones, about 75% of which are singletons. This sequence joins TRBV7-2 and TRBJ2-7, with a tentative D call TRBD1 (6 bases). Material: PBMCs. The clonotype comes from a middle-aged woman in good health. Some clones in this sample may be carry-over from other donors' samples. The CDR3: CASSRTSQGYEQYF. CDR3 nucleotides: TGTGCCAGCAGCCGCACCTCACAGGGCTACGAGCAGTACTTC.